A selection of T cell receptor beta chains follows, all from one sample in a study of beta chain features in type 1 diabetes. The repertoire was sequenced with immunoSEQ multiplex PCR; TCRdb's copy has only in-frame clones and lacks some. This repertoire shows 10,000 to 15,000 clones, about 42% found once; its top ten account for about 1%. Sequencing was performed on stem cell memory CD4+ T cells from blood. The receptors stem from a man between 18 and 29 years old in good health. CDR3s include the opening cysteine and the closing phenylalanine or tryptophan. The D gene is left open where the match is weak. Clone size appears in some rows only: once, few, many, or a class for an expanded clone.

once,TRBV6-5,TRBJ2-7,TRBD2,CASSYGGGWEQYF,TGTGCCAGCAGTTACGGGGGGGGATGGGAGCAGTACTTC
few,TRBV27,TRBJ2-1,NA,CASSYPRGGGYYNEQFF,TGTGCCAGCAGTTACCCCCGGGGAGGGGGTTACTACAATGAGCAGTTCTTC
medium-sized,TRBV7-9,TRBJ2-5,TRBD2,CASSARLAGQETQYF,TGTGCCAGCAGCGCACGACTAGCGGGACAAGAGACCCAGTACTTC
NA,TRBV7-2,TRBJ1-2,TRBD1,CASRFTGGDGYTF,TGTGCCAGCAGGTTCACAGGGGGCGATGGCTACACCTTC
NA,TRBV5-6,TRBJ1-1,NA,CASSLEGLKNTEAFF,TGTGCCAGCAGCTTAGAGGGACTGAAGAACACTGAAGCTTTCTTT
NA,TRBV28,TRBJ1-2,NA,CASSSTGMDNYGYTF,TGTGCCAGCAGTTCCACAGGGATGGACAACTATGGCTACACCTTC
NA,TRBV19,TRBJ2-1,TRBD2,CASSTHSGGTYNEQFF,TGTGCCAGTAGTACTCATAGCGGGGGGACCTACAATGAGCAGTTCTTC
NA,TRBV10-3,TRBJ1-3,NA,CAISEQGQLTGNTIYF,TGTGCCATCAGTGAGCAAGGACAGCTTACTGGAAACACCATATATTTT
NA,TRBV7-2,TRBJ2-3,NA,CASSPDSNTQYF,TGTGCCAGCAGCCCGGACTCAAATACGCAGTATTTT
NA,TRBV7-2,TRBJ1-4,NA,CASSDDSTATNEKLFF,TGTGCCAGCAGCGACGACAGCACGGCAACTAATGAAAAACTGTTTTTT
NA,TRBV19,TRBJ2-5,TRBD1,CASGGQGAGETQYF,TGTGCCAGTGGGGGACAGGGGGCTGGAGAGACCCAGTACTTC
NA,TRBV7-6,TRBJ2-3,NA,CASSSRSADTQYF,TGTGCCAGCAGCTCACGCTCAGCAGATACGCAGTATTTT
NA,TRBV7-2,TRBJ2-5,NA,CASSLDGETQYF,TGTGCCAGCAGCTTAGACGGAGAGACCCAGTACTTC
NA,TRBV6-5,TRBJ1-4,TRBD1,CASSYSDRGEKLFF,TGTGCCAGCAGTTACTCGGACAGGGGTGAAAAACTGTTTTTT
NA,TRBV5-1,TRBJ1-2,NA,CASSHGDRLDYGYTF,TGCGCCAGCAGCCACGGAGACAGGCTAGACTATGGCTACACCTTC
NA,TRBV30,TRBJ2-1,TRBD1,CAWSVRTGFDEQFF,TGTGCCTGGAGTGTACGGACAGGGTTCGATGAGCAGTTCTTC
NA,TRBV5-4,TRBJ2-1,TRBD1,CASSLAVGQGGNEQFF,TGTGCCAGCAGCTTGGCCGTTGGACAGGGGGGAAATGAGCAGTTCTTC
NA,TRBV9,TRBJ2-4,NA,CASSEAGDSQNIQYF,TGTGCCAGCAGCGAGGCAGGGGATTCCCAAAACATTCAGTACTTC
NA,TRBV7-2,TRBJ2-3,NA,CASSFYTDTQYF,TGTGCCAGCAGTTTTTACACAGATACGCAGTATTTT
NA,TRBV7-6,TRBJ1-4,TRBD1,CASSLVRTGALEKLFF,TGTGCCAGCAGCTTAGTCCGGACAGGGGCCCTCGAAAAACTGTTTTTT
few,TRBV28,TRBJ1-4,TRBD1,CASSPTGATNEKLFF,TGTGCCAGCAGTCCAACAGGGGCCACTAATGAAAAACTGTTTTTT
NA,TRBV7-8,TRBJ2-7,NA,CASSSTVQGRDPYEQYF,TGTGCCAGCAGCTCAACTGTACAGGGAAGGGATCCCTACGAGCAGTACTTC
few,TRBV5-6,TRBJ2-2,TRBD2,CASSLGLAGSRGTGELFF,TGTGCCAGCAGCCTGGGACTAGCGGGGTCCCGAGGGACCGGGGAGCTGTTTTTT